This T cell receptor beta chain emerged from a study of early T cells in non-severe SARS-CoV-2 infection (dated by TCRdb to about 2021). In terms of the full investigation: TCR sequencing used bulk RNA from unsorted whole blood, so alpha and beta chains could not be paired.

Here V drops 4 bases and J drops 8 bases, and the junction holds 11 bases not matched to any gene. The CDR3 measures 14 amino acids from cysteine to phenylalanine. The DNA shown is the 42-base CDR3, in frame from base 1. CDR1 is given as SQVTM and CDR2 as ANQGSEA, both from the germline V gene. Receptor amplification or capture employed 5' RACE. The listed sequencing device is NextSeq 500. Unique molecular identifiers were attached to individual cDNA molecules in the TCR library protocol so that sequencing error and PCR bias could be corrected. TCR alpha and beta chains were both sequenced, and the abundances of alpha and beta sequences in each sample were closely correlated with each other. Under the source paper's analysis protocol: Decombinator V4 was used to annotate TCR sequences for V gene, J gene and CDR3. Expanded TCRs were defined as changing significantly between any two time points under a Poisson model with p below 0.0001. TCR abundances were normalised to the total number of TCRs sequenced per sample and expressed as counts per million. MAIT TCRs were defined by TRAV1-2 paired with TRAJ12, TRAJ20 or TRAJ33, and iNKT TCRs by TRAV10 paired with TRAJ18. A search of VDJdb, accessed on 1 November 2021, was run for TCRs annotated to CMV, EBV and SARS-CoV-2, with TCRs annotated for multiple antigens excluded. TCRdb reprocessed the public reads (quality trimming at Q25 with fastp, clone calling with MiXCR) and kept in-frame beta chains. Rows are unified per CDR3 protein, each entry keeping the most common DNA and genes. TCRdb, rather than the study authors, made the V and J calls. This sample comprises tens of thousands of distinct CDR3 sequences, 7% to 8% of them detected only once. Around 7.9% of the sample lies in the top ten.

The investigation overall reported the following: VDJdb matching was skewed toward anti-spike CD8 responses, so virus-specific expansions were likely underestimated and private and CD4 specificities were missed.

Set within a cohort of healthcare workers in London, UK, this nested case-control study involved weekly PCR testing of nasopharyngeal swabs along with blood sampling. Healthcare workers were recruited during the week of the UK lockdown, between 23 and 31 March 2020, and followed weekly for up to about 15 weeks. This clonotype was counted at least ten times. The clone's antigen remains unknown. Per-base qualities were not stored, and no clone one base away is much larger. The sequence links TRBV29-1 to TRBJ1-2, with 9 bases matching TRBD1. This sequence originates from an adult who was a healthcare worker with PCR-confirmed SARS-CoV-2 infection or an uninfected control (not recorded which). The sample was whole blood. Here the CDR3 is given as CSVASSGQGRGYTF. The nucleotide sequence reads TGCAGCGTTGCCTCCTCGGGACAGGGAAGGGGCTACACCTTC.